The text below deals with one T cell receptor beta chain. As yet, its antigen is unknown. The entry originates in a study of shared clonotypes between healthy human individuals. Regarding the study as a whole: Some clonotypes were shared by all four sorted-subset donors, while others were not shared. The non-shared ones had lower generation probabilities than the shared ones.

With 3 bases removed from V and 10 bases from J, the gap between germline ends came to 12 bases. The CDR3 contains 12 residues. Germline values: CDR1 GTSNPN, CDR2 SVGIG (reference sequence). Profiled with immunoSEQ multiplex PCR; TCRdb holds only in-frame clones, not every one. Among more than 1 million clones listed, approximately 80% were seen once. The source of this sequence is a man between 18 and 29 years old in good health. Some clones in this sample may be carry-over from other donors' samples. Sample: memory CD4+ T cells from PBMCs. Indicated subset: CD45RA-negative fraction. The chain joins TRBV30 to TRBJ1-4, with unresolved D. The DNA for the CDR3 is TGTGCCTGGAGGGATGGACGGGGAAAACTGTTTTTT. It translates to CAWRDGRGKLFF. Complete variable domain (other parts from reference TRBV30 and TRBJ1-4): SQTIHQWPATLVQPVGSPLSLECTVEGTSNPNLYWYRQAAGRGLQLLFYSVGIGQISSEVPQNLSASRPQDRQFILSSKKLLLSDSGFYLCAWRDGRGKLFFGSGTQLSVL.